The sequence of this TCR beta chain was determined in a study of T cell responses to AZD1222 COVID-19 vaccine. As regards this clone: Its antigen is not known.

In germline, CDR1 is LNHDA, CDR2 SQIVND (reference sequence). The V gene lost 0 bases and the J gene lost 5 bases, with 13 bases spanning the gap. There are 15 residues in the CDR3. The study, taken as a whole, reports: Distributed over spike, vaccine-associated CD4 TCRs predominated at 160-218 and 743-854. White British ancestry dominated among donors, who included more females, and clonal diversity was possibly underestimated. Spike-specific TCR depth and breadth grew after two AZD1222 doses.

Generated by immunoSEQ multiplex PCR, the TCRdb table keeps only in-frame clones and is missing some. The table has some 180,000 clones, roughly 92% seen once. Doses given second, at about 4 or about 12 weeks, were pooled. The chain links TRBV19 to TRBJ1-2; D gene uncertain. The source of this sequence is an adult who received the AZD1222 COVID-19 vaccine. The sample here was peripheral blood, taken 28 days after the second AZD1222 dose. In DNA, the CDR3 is TGTGCCAGTAGTATAGATTGGGCCCTCGGATATGGCTACACCTTC. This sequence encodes CASSIDWALGYGYTF. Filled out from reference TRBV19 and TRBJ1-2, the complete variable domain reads DGGITQSPKYLFRKEGQNVTLSCEQNLNHDAMYWYRQDPGQGLRLIYYSQIVNDFQKGDIAEGYSVSREKKESFPLTVTSAQKNPTAFYLCASSIDWALGYGYTFGSGTRLTVV.